The 5 T cell receptor beta chains below were found in one sample sequenced in a study of blood T cell repertoires in COVID-19. Generated by immunoSEQ multiplex PCR, the TCRdb table keeps only in-frame clones and is missing some. The table shows roughly 75,000 clones, with roughly 85% occurring only once. The specimen sequenced was peripheral blood. These receptors were taken from a man in his fifties or sixties with COVID-19, enrolled during active disease.

V gene TRBV7-2 combines with J gene TRBJ2-3, with 8 bases matching TRBD1. J lost 2 bases, V lost 5 bases, and 6 bases had no gene match. The CDR3 has 15 amino acids. Per germline, CDR1 SGHTA and CDR2 FQGNSA. Written as DNA, the CDR3 is TGTGCCAGCAGCCTACAGGGGGTTATCACAGATACGCAGTATTTT. It specifies CASSLQGVITDTQYF.

This sequence joins TRBV7-9 and TRBJ2-3; 8 nucleotides match TRBD1. The V segment lost 1 base and the J segment 1 base; nucleotides outside the gene matches: 10. This CDR3 has 18 amino acids. Germline loops: CDR1 SEHNR, CDR2 FQNEAQ (reference sequence). CDR3 loop: CASSLVRPDRVGTDTQYF. DNA of the CDR3: TGTGCCAGCAGCTTAGTCCGACCGGACAGGGTTGGCACAGATACGCAGTATTTT.

The chain has TRBV24-1 and TRBJ1-4, with 12 bases identical to TRBD1. The V and J ends lost 1 base and 6 bases, in that order; junction bases with no gene match: 14. This CDR3 spans 20 amino acids. Germline lookup yields CDR1 KGHDR and CDR2 SFDVKD. CDR3 protein: CATSDLAGTGGEEGDEKLFF. As DNA, the CDR3 is TGTGCCACCAGTGATTTAGCCGGGACAGGGGGCGAGGAGGGTGATGAAAAACTGTTTTTT.

The gene calls are TRBV24-1 and TRBJ1-5; D may be TRBD1 (6 bases). Germline V gene sequence: CDR1 KGHDR, CDR2 SFDVKD. The V end lost 9 bases, the J end lost 2 bases, and 16 bases lay between the germline ends. CDR3 length equals 15 residues. CDR3 coding DNA: TGTGCCACCGCGGGTGGGGGGGCCGGCAATCAGCCCCAGCATTTT. The encoded protein is CATAGGGAGNQPQHF.

V usage is TRBV19 and J usage is TRBJ2-2; possible D gene TRBD1, 6 bases. Between the trimmed V and J ends, which lost 2 bases and 4 bases, there was a span of 11 bases. CDR1 and CDR2 (germline): LNHDA, SQIVND (reference sequence). The CDR3 spans 15 residues. The CDR3 is CASSIKDSGTGELFF. CDR3 DNA: TGTGCCAGTAGTATAAAGGACAGCGGCACCGGGGAGCTGTTTTTT.